This T cell receptor (beta chain) was obtained from a study of T-cell memory formation after mild COVID-19. The germline V and J ends were trimmed by 4 bases and 5 bases, with 10 bases remaining between them. From germline, CDR1 is KGHSH and CDR2 LQKENI. This CDR3 has 13 amino acids. Study-level results: Clones contracting over day 15 to 85 were CD4/CD8 balanced, with later expanders leaning CD4+.

A single record per CDR3 protein comes from TCRdb applying MiXCR to the 5' RACE reads. The sample has under 250,000 distinct CDR3 sequences; just over 15% are singletons. This clonotype has a handful of counts. Its antigen is currently unknown. The TCR sequence derives from an adult woman who had mild COVID-19 (a few samples of this study predate the infection). Cell type and time point are not known. The chain couples TRBV18 to TRBJ2-3; D gene ambiguous. Sequencing was performed on PBMCs or a T cell subset sorted from them (not recorded which). CDR3 in amino acids: CASSLRPGDTQYF. In nucleotides, the CDR3 is TGTGCCAGCTCACTCCGTCCGGGAGATACGCAGTATTTT.